This is a list of T cell receptor beta chains from one sample in a study of vaccination effects on CD4 cells after COVID-19. Their antigen targets remain unknown. Measured with immunoSEQ multiplex PCR; TCRdb has only the in-frame clones, and not every one. The sample consists of 30,000 to 35,000 clones, over 70% of them appearing once. This specimen consisted of CD4+ T cells from PBMCs cultured without peptide, obtained after COVID-19 vaccination. The receptors were sampled from a human donor who received a COVID-19 vaccine. Both conserved end residues are part of each CDR3. D genes are given only for firm matches. The size field is filled for only some rows; it gives once, few, many or a size class.

d_call clone_size j_call v_call cdr3_aa cdr3_nt
TRBD1 few TRBJ2-7 TRBV18 CASSSGQGRNYEQYF TGTGCCAGCTCGTCAGGACAGGGACGGAACTACGAGCAGTACTTC
TRBD1 - TRBJ1-5 TRBV4-1 CASSRETGGRQPQHF TGCGCCAGCAGCCGCGAGACAGGGGGAAGGCAGCCCCAGCATTTT
TRBD2 - TRBJ2-1 TRBV5-4 CASSLGLAGVVNEQFF TGTGCCAGCAGCTTAGGACTAGCGGGAGTTGTGAATGAGCAGTTCTTC
- few TRBJ1-2 TRBV4-2 CASSQDPGRSFYGYTF TGTGCCAGCAGCCAAGACCCTGGCAGGTCCTTCTATGGCTACACCTTC
- - TRBJ1-1 TRBV20-1 CSAHHTEAFF TGCAGTGCTCACCATACTGAAGCTTTCTTT
TRBD1 - TRBJ1-1 TRBV7-2 CASSPPMTGLAFF TGTGCCAGCAGCCCTCCCATGACAGGGTTGGCTTTCTTT
TRBD2 - TRBJ2-7 TRBV6-2/TRBV6-3 CASSYRQLTSGRAGEQYF TGTGCCAGCAGTTACCGACAACTGACTAGCGGGAGGGCCGGGGAGCAGTACTTC
- - TRBJ2-3 TRBV19 CASRSGPADTQYF TGTGCCAGTAGATCGGGGCCGGCAGATACGCAGTATTTT
TRBD1 - TRBJ2-1 TRBV5-4 CASSPTGDEQFF TGTGCCAGCAGCCCAACAGGGGATGAGCAGTTCTTC
TRBD1 - TRBJ2-7 TRBV7-6 CASSHWTGVFYEQYF TGTGCCAGCAGCCACTGGACAGGGGTGTTCTACGAGCAGTACTTC
TRBD2 few TRBJ2-2 TRBV28 CASSLGLAGGPNGELFF TGTGCCAGCAGTTTAGGACTAGCGGGAGGGCCGAACGGGGAGCTGTTTTTT
- few TRBJ1-1 TRBV14 CASSASLNTEAFF TGTGCCAGCAGCGCCAGTCTGAACACTGAAGCTTTCTTT
TRBD2 - TRBJ2-2 TRBV3-1/TRBV3-2 CASSQVTSGGPNTGELFF TGTGCCAGCAGCCAAGTTACTAGCGGGGGGCCGAACACCGGGGAGCTGTTTTTT
- - TRBJ2-5 TRBV6-5 CASMFGVQETQYF TGTGCCAGCATGTTCGGGGTCCAAGAGACCCAGTACTTC
- - TRBJ1-4 TRBV25-1 CASSESGWTNEKLFF TGTGCCAGCAGTGAATCTGGGTGGACTAATGAAAAACTGTTTTTT
- - TRBJ2-7 TRBV20-1 CSAPLAYEQYF TGCAGTGCGCCACTAGCCTACGAGCAGTACTTC
- - TRBJ1-1 TRBV5-1 CASSLTGDTEAFF TGCGCCAGCAGCCTGACGGGGGACACTGAAGCTTTCTTT
- few TRBJ1-5 TRBV3-1/TRBV3-2 CASSQTDNQPQHF TGTGCCAGCAGCCAGACAGACAATCAGCCCCAGCATTTT
TRBD2 - TRBJ2-7 TRBV10-2 CASRGGPAYEQYF TGCGCCAGCCGGGGGGGCCCGGCCTACGAGCAGTACTTC
TRBD2 - TRBJ2-4 TRBV25-1 CATTSGRAGSKNIQYF TGTGCCACCACTAGCGGGAGGGCCGGATCCAAAAACATTCAGTACTTC
TRBD1 - TRBJ1-4 TRBV5-1 CASSLVTGGPHNEKLFF TGCGCCAGCAGCTTGGTTACAGGGGGGCCCCATAATGAAAAACTGTTTTTT
TRBD2 - TRBJ2-5 TRBV18 CASSPGLAGRGGETQYF TGTGCCAGCTCACCGGGACTAGCGGGCCGGGGAGGCGAGACCCAGTACTTC
- few TRBJ1-2 TRBV5-1 CASSPGGAYGYTF TGCGCCAGCAGCCCTGGGGGAGCCTATGGCTACACCTTC
- - TRBJ1-4 TRBV3-1/TRBV3-2 CASSHDNYRQGRSTTNEKLFF TGTGCCAGCAGCCACGATAATTACCGGCAGGGGAGATCCACAACTAATGAAAAACTGTTTTTT
- - TRBJ2-2 TRBV6-5 CASSPDPNGELFF TGTGCCAGCAGCCCCGACCCGAATGGGGAGCTGTTTTTT
TRBD2 - TRBJ2-1 TRBV30 CAWSVLAGGGYNEQFF TGTGCCTGGAGTGTACTAGCGGGGGGGGGCTACAATGAGCAGTTCTTC
- - TRBJ2-1 TRBV7-9 CASRTDLGYYYNEQFF TGTGCCAGCAGAACCGATCTGGGCTACTATTACAATGAGCAGTTCTTC
- - TRBJ2-3 TRBV11-2 CASSLSVGTDTQYF TGTGCCAGCAGCTTATCGGTGGGCACAGATACGCAGTATTTT
- - TRBJ1-6 TRBV7-2 CASSLGGRGTGHNSPLHF TGTGCCAGCAGCTTAGGAGGTCGGGGGACTGGGCATAATTCACCCCTCCACTTT
- few TRBJ1-2 TRBV19 CATSLLGGYTF TGTGCCACCTCCCTCCTCGGTGGCTACACCTTC
- - TRBJ2-1 TRBV15 CATSSPLSDEQFF TGTGCCACCAGCAGCCCTCTCAGCGATGAGCAGTTCTTC
TRBD2 - TRBJ2-3 TRBV28 CASSLGLAGGTDTQYF TGTGCCAGCAGCCTGGGACTAGCGGGAGGCACAGATACGCAGTATTTT
TRBD1 - TRBJ2-7 TRBV7-8 CASSSSGTVSYEQYF TGTGCCAGCAGTTCATCAGGGACAGTCTCCTACGAGCAGTACTTC
- - TRBJ2-7 TRBV12-5 CASGLITGAYSYEQYF TGTGCTAGTGGTTTGATAACCGGGGCTTACTCCTACGAGCAGTACTTC
- - TRBJ2-2 TRBV3-1/TRBV3-2 CASSPGSRWGRELFF TGTGCCAGCAGCCCTGGGAGCAGGTGGGGCCGGGAGCTGTTTTTT
TRBD1 - TRBJ1-2 TRBV10-3 CAITDPGTGVYGYTF TGTGCCATCACCGATCCCGGGACAGGGGTATATGGCTACACCTTC
- - TRBJ2-1 TRBV11-3 CASSLDGKYNEQFF TGTGCCAGCAGCTTAGACGGGAAGTACAATGAGCAGTTCTTC